The 17 T cell receptor beta chains presented below share a single source sample, sequenced in a study of beta chain features in type 1 diabetes. The isolated RNA, all of it, was reverse transcribed, so expressed TCRB transcripts were what got sequenced. The protocol was immunoSEQ multiplex PCR, while the TCRdb copy is restricted to in-frame clones and leaves out a portion. The sample consists of 400,000 to 550,000 clones, over 10% of them appearing once. Material: naive CD4+ T cells from blood. These receptors came from a woman aged 18-29 years in good health.

In its sample, this clone was seen once. V usage is TRBV7-9 and J usage is TRBJ2-1, with TRBD2 matching over 15 bases. The CDR3 consists of 19 residues. CDR1 is SEHNR, CDR2 FQNEAQ, per germline (reference sequence). J was trimmed by 5 bases and V by 5 bases; bases with no gene match: 13. The CDR3 sequence: CASSPGTSGRRSRDNEQFF. CDR3 coding DNA: TGTGCCAGCAGCCCAGGGACTAGCGGGAGGAGGAGCCGCGACAATGAGCAGTTCTTC.

The CDR3 region has the DNA TGTGCCAGCAGCACGGGGACGCTCTCCTACGAGCAGTACGTC. This gives the protein CASSTGTLSYEQYV. The genes are TRBV5-6 and TRBJ2-7; D may be TRBD1 or TRBD2 (5 bases each). The CDR3 is 14 amino acids. Germline assignment: CDR1 SGHDT and CDR2 YYEEEE. V shed 4 bases and J shed 0 bases, with 11 bases lying between them.

This chain uses TRBV27 with TRBJ2-1; TRBD1 matches 7 bases. This CDR3 region has 17 residues. Germline values: CDR1 MNHEY, CDR2 SMNVEV (reference sequence). Trimming removed 4 bases from V and 4 bases from J; junction bases left unmatched: 13. The CDR3 nucleotides are TGTGCCAGCAGTTCCGCCCTCGGGACAGAGGGATACAATGAGCAGTTCTTC. Protein sequence: CASSSALGTEGYNEQFF.

This clone appeared a few times. The chain is built from TRBV6-5 and TRBJ2-3; D uncertain. CDR3 length: 13 residues. V dropped 2 bases and J dropped 8 bases, with 11 bases sitting between them. Per the germline V gene, CDR1 is MNHEY and CDR2 is SVGAGI. The CDR3 DNA is TGTGCCAGCAGTTACGAGTCGTCGAGTACGCAGTATTTT. Its protein is CASSYESSSTQYF.

The chain links TRBV25-1 to TRBJ2-1; 7 bases line up with TRBD2. J gave up 10 bases and V 3 bases, and 6 bases lay outside the gene matches. Germline loops: CDR1 MGHDK, CDR2 SYGVNS. This CDR3 region has 13 residues. DNA of the CDR3: TGTGCCAGCAGTGAGTGGCGAGCGGGGGAGCAGTTCTTC. It encodes CASSEWRAGEQFF. The whole variable domain, remainder taken from reference TRBV25-1 and TRBJ2-1, is EADIYQTPRYLVIGTGKKITLECSQTMGHDKMYWYQQDPGMELHLIHYSYGVNSTEKGDLSSESTVSRIRTEHFPLTLESARPSHTSQYLCASSEWRAGEQFFGPGTRLTVL.

This clone was found a few times. The V call is TRBV4-3, the J call TRBJ2-3, with D possibly TRBD2 on 6 matching bases. There are 16 residues in the CDR3. V lost 3 bases, J lost 3 bases, and 16 bases lay in between. Germline values: CDR1 LGHNA, CDR2 YSLEER. The CDR3 nucleotides read TGCGCCAGCAGCCATGGGAATCGTGGGAGGACAGATACGCAGTATTTT. It encodes CASSHGNRGRTDTQYF.

With regard to this clone: Other DNA sequences in this sample translate to the same CDR3. The chain joins TRBV7-9 to TRBJ2-3; 7 bases map to TRBD1. The CDR3 extends over 14 amino acids. Germline V lookup: CDR1 SEHNR, CDR2 FQNEAQ (reference sequence). V trimming: 6 bases; J trimming: 0 bases; junction bases outside the gene matches: 3. The CDR3, as DNA: TGTGCCAGCAGGAGACAGGGCAGCACAGATACGCAGTATTTT. The encoded protein is CASRRQGSTDTQYF.

The V gene is TRBV4-3, the J gene TRBJ1-4; D might be TRBD1 (6 bases). The CDR3 covers 16 residues. The germline V gene has CDR1 LGHNA and CDR2 YSLEER. V lost 1 base to trimming and J lost 8 bases, with 17 bases between them. The CDR3: CASSQAVRQEDEKLFF. The CDR3, as DNA: TGCGCCAGCAGCCAAGCCGTAAGACAGGAGGACGAAAAACTGTTTTTT.

Here the CDR3 reads CSVLDTGTFYGYTF. The CDR3 nucleotides read TGCAGCGTCTTAGATACCGGGACATTCTATGGCTACACCTTC. V is TRBV29-1 and J is TRBJ1-2; TRBD1 might be the D (6 bases). Germline assignment: CDR1 SQVTM and CDR2 ANQGSEA. The germline V and J ends were trimmed by 6 bases and 4 bases, with 18 bases remaining between them. There are 14 residues in the CDR3.

In this sample, this clone turned up a few times. The CDR3 region has the DNA TGTGCCAGCAGCTCCTGGGGACTAGGTCAAGAGACCCAGTACTTC. Amino acids: CASSSWGLGQETQYF. The chain has TRBV28 and TRBJ2-5; 8 bases fit TRBD2. The V segment lost 6 bases and the J segment 2 bases; nucleotides outside the gene matches: 8. The CDR3 sequence is 15 residues long. CDR1 is MDHEN and CDR2 is SYDVKM in the germline V gene.

This clone occurred a few times. V gene TRBV2 combines with J gene TRBJ2-1, with a possible D match to TRBD2 (5 bases). Germline V gene lookup returns CDR1 SNHLY and CDR2 FYNNEI. The CDR3 spans 12 residues. V lost 11 bases to trimming and J lost 8 bases, with 16 bases between them. The CDR3 DNA follows: TGTGCCCGGGGTAGTTACTGGGATGAGCAGTTCTTC. It translates to CARGSYWDEQFF.

This clone appeared a few times. Here the CDR3 reads CASSRTVSSGGSTDTQYF. The DNA for the CDR3 is TGTGCCAGCAGCCGAACCGTCTCTAGCGGGGGAAGCACAGATACGCAGTATTTT. This chain connects TRBV27 to TRBJ2-3; 10 bases are a match to TRBD2. The CDR3 is 18 amino acids. V was clipped by 6 bases and J by 0 bases; unmatched bases: 12. CDR1 MNHEY and CDR2 SMNVEV come from the germline V gene (reference sequence).

CDR3 in amino acids: CASSPDSRWDNEQFF. The CDR3 DNA reads as TGTGCCAGCAGCCCAGACTCAAGGTGGGACAATGAGCAGTTCTTC. The chain has TRBV11-1 and TRBJ2-1; no clear D gene. The CDR3 has 15 amino acids. Looked up from germline, CDR1 is SGHAT and CDR2 is FQDESV (reference sequence). V lost 5 bases and J lost 5, with 16 bases in between.

The rearrangement links TRBV7-9 to TRBJ2-2, with D possibly matching TRBD2 (6 bases). V lost 2 bases and J lost 6, with 13 bases in between. This CDR3 is 15 amino acids long. From germline, CDR1 is SEHNR and CDR2 FQNEAQ (reference sequence). The CDR3 loop reads CASSLNLAGPGELFF. The CDR3 nucleotides read TGTGCCAGCAGCTTAAACTTGGCGGGGCCCGGGGAGCTGTTTTTT.

The V gene is TRBV5-1, the J gene TRBJ2-7, with a weak D call TRBD2 (5 bases). Germline values: CDR1 SGHRS, CDR2 YFSETQ. The length of the CDR3 is 16 residues. V dropped 5 bases and J dropped 1 base, with 19 bases sitting between them. This CDR3 is CASSQTAGGRSYEQYF. CDR3 in DNA: TGCGCCAGCAGTCAAACGGCGGGTGGGAGATCCTACGAGCAGTACTTC.

The V call is TRBV7-2, the J call TRBJ2-5; D could derive from TRBD1 or TRBD2 (5 bases each). The germline CDR1 and CDR2 sequences are SGHTA and FQGNSA. This CDR3 has 14 residues. Trimming left V 1 base short and J 5 bases short, with 11 bases between. CDR3 residues: CASSLVSWGETQYF. Written as DNA, the CDR3 is TGTGCCAGCAGCTTAGTCTCATGGGGGGAGACCCAGTACTTC.

This clone was picked up a small number of times. The chain joins TRBV7-2 to TRBJ2-7, with 10 nucleotides matching TRBD2. The CDR3 totals 15 residues. The germline V gene encodes CDR1 SGHTA and CDR2 FQGNSA. With 4 bases clipped from V and 4 bases from J, the junction kept 7 bases outside the gene matches. CDR3 sequence (DNA): TGTGCCAGCAGCTGGGGACTAGCGAGAACTTACGAGCAGTACTTC. Encoded protein: CASSWGLARTYEQYF.